The 12 T cell receptor beta chains in this list originate from one sample, sequenced in a study of cytomegalovirus exposure and HLA in healthy donors. The PCR had 60 Vbeta and 13 Jbeta primers. The protocol was immunoSEQ multiplex PCR, while the TCRdb copy is restricted to in-frame clones and leaves out a portion. The repertoire has around 110,000 clones, 79% of them found once; the top ten carry around 3%. Specimen: PBMCs. These TCRs come from a woman in her late teens or twenties in good health and CMV-seropositive.

This clone has more than one count but fewer than ten. The V and J genes are TRBV7-6 and TRBJ2-1, with 11 bases identical to TRBD2. CDR1 is SGHVS, CDR2 FNYEAQ, per germline. The CDR3 extends over 16 amino acids. V dropped 4 bases and J dropped 7; count of bases not matched to a gene: 9. Here the CDR3 DNA reads TGTGCCAGCAGCTCTCGCGCCGGGACTAGCGGAAATGAGCAGTTCTTC. This gives the protein CASSSRAGTSGNEQFF.

The rearrangement links TRBV5-4 to TRBJ1-1; D is ambiguous. Germline CDR1 SGHNT, CDR2 YYREEE (reference sequence). Trimming removed 0 bases from V and 11 bases from J, with 11 bases in between. This CDR3 region has 12 residues. The DNA for the CDR3 is TGTGCCAGCAGCTTGGGAGGTTCCGACGCTTTCTTT. Encoded protein: CASSLGGSDAFF.

The chain couples TRBV7-9 to TRBJ2-5; no definite D call. Germline CDR1 and CDR2: SEHNR and FQNEAQ (reference sequence). This CDR3 has 15 amino acids. Trimming shortened V by 2 bases and J by 5 bases, and 15 bases separated the two germline ends. The CDR3 DNA sequence: TGTGCCAGCAGCTTAACAACAGAAAGAAGGGAGACCCAGTACTTC. Translation: CASSLTTERRETQYF.

CDR3: CASSLGLRGEAYF. The DNA of the CDR3 is TGTGCCAGCAGCTTAGGCCTTCGAGGCGAGGCGTACTTC. The chain combines TRBV7-9 with TRBJ2-7; no reliable D call. Trimming removed 1 base from V and 12 bases from J, with 16 bases in between. The CDR3 consists of 13 residues. Germline V gene data show CDR1 as SEHNR and CDR2 as FQNEAQ (reference sequence).

The V call is TRBV2, the J call TRBJ1-2; D is unresolved. Trimming took 3 bases from V and 4 from J, leaving 9 bases between them. The CDR3 spans 13 residues. Germline V lookup: CDR1 SNHLY, CDR2 FYNNEI. The CDR3 sequence: CASSEAASYGYTF. CDR3 nucleotides: TGTGCCAGCAGTGAGGCGGCCTCCTATGGCTACACCTTC. The complete variable domain, with remaining parts taken from reference TRBV2 and TRBJ1-2, reads EPEVTQTPSHQVTQMGQEVILRCVPISNHLYFYWYRQILGQKVEFLVSFYNNEISEKSEIFDDQFSVERPDGSNFTLKIRSTKLEDSAMYFCASSEAASYGYTFGSGTRLTVV.

The V call is TRBV4-2, the J call TRBJ1-1; D may be TRBD1 (5 bases). With 0 bases removed from V and 1 base from J, the gap between germline ends came to 12 bases. Germline-derived CDR1 and CDR2 are LGHNA and YNFKEQ. The CDR3 has 16 amino acids. The CDR3 DNA reads as TGTGCCAGCAGCCAAGAATCATGGGGCCAGAACACTGAAGCTTTCTTT. It encodes CASSQESWGQNTEAFF.

V is TRBV5-1 and J is TRBJ1-2; perhaps TRBD1 as D (5 bases). Per germline, CDR1 SGHRS and CDR2 YFSETQ. This CDR3 is built from 13 residues. Trimming removed 4 bases at V and 4 bases at J, with 11 bases between. CDR3 nucleotides: TGCGCCAGCAGCCCGGACACTTTCTATGGCTACACCTTC. The encoded protein is CASSPDTFYGYTF.

Turning to this clone: A read error may account for a junction end that differs from germline. The chain carries TRBV6-1 and TRBJ2-7; 7 bases line up with TRBD1. Germline loops: CDR1 MNHNS, CDR2 SASEGT. The CDR3 loop spans 16 amino acids. The CDR3, as DNA: TGTGCCAGCAGTGCGTACGCCAACAGGGGCACCTACGGGCAGTACTTC. Protein: CASSAYANRGTYGQYF.

Only one count was recorded for this clone. The chain couples TRBV7-3 to TRBJ2-3; D remains unclear. Germline values: CDR1 SGHTA, CDR2 FQGTGA. The V end lost 4 bases, the J end lost 2 bases, and 7 bases lay between the germline ends. There are 13 residues in the CDR3. CDR3 protein: CASSSEPTDTQYF. CDR3 coding DNA: TGTGCCAGCAGCTCGGAGCCCACAGATACGCAGTATTTT.

The V call is TRBV21-1, the J call TRBJ2-5; the DNA was not used to check the table's D call, TRBD2. TRBV21-1 is given as a pseudogene. The length of the CDR3 is 14 residues. The CDR3 loop is CASVHGSKGETQYF. CDR3 DNA: TGTGCCAGCGTTCACGGGAGTAAGGGAGAGACCCAGTACTTC.

The J gene is TRBJ1-2, the V gene TRBV19; 10 nucleotides align to TRBD1. J gave up 5 bases and V 4 bases, and 7 bases lay outside the gene matches. Germline assignment: CDR1 LNHDA and CDR2 SQIVND (reference sequence). This CDR3 contains 15 residues. The CDR3 sequence is CASSSQRDRGYGYTF. The CDR3 nucleotides read TGTGCCAGTAGTAGCCAACGGGACAGGGGTTATGGCTACACCTTC.

The CDR3 spells CASSLATVTTDTQYF. The CDR3 coding sequence is TGTGCCAGCAGCTTGGCGACTGTAACCACAGATACGCAGTATTTT. The chain is built from TRBV5-4 and TRBJ2-3, with D unclear. CDR3 length equals 15 residues. Trimming took off 0 bases at V and 2 bases at J, with 10 bases between the two ends. The germline V gene encodes CDR1 SGHNT and CDR2 YYREEE (reference sequence).